This T cell receptor (beta chain) was documented in a study of blood T cell repertoires in COVID-19 (dated by TCRdb to the early 2020s). Turning to the overall study: Samples from collaborators originated in the United States, Italy and Spain and spanned both the acute and convalescent phases of COVID-19. The material from the prospective study consisted of cDNA or gDNA derived from T cells, B-cell-depleted T cells, or PBMCs. Deeply sampled blood TCRbeta repertoires from subjects exposed to, actively infected with, or recovered from COVID-19 were included in the dataset. The repertoires were made available in a free public database intended to serve as a resource for research on the immune response to SARS-CoV-2. Samples came from the ongoing ImmuneRACE study (first 160 participants) plus 1,254 subjects from 6 global collaborators. A de-identified subject ID, COVID-19 status, age in years and sex were almost always included in the sample metadata. Where available, HLA class I and class II types were taken from metadata supplied by the sample provider and were not determined by assay-based typing.

For this clone: The clone's antigen remains unknown. No much larger clone is present one base from it, and per-base qualities are unavailable.

Results and caveats for the whole study, not just this receptor: The quantity of clinical and demographic metadata differed by source and by participant and was supplied without curation.

The germline V gene encodes CDR1 MNHEY and CDR2 SVGEGT. At the junction V is shortened by 2 bases and J by 10 bases; bases outside the gene matches: 6. From the cysteine up to the phenylalanine, the CDR3 has a length of 14 residues. Solely the CDR3 DNA is kept, with 42 bases framed from the first base. TCRbeta CDR3 regions were amplified from genomic DNA using the immunoSEQ Assay, a bias-controlled multiplex PCR. On the study's bioinformatics: The number of nucleated cells in each sample was estimated from the amplification of reference gene primers within the assay. To quantify the absolute abundance of each unique TCRbeta CDR3 rearrangement, sequence reads were collapsed and filtered. For each sample, productive Simpson clonality was calculated as the square root of Simpson's diversity index across productive rearrangements. TCRdb mirrors the immuneACCESS table, restricted to in-frame sequences. Some clones are absent from its copies; in checked studies, under half trace to an unresolved V gene, and the reason for the others is unknown. V, J and clone size derive from that table, while D and trimming were established from the DNA sequence. This sample is represented by about 40,000 clones; over 80% of them were singletons. 4.5% to 6% of the sample goes to the ten largest clones.

Whole blood was collected in K2EDTA tubes by collaborating institutions according to the institutions' own protocols. For TCRbeta analysis, collaborator samples were shipped as frozen whole blood, as isolated PBMCs, or as DNA extracted from either sample type. The sample consisted of peripheral blood. The receptor chain draws on TRBV6-2 or TRBV6-3 and TRBJ2-1; a stretch of 9 junction bases matches TRBD1. The receptor was isolated from a man aged 50 to 59 with active COVID-19. The DNA sequence follows: TGTGCCAGCAGTTACGAGACAGGGGGATGGGAGCAGTTCTTC. Translated, it reads CASSYETGGWEQFF.